This T cell receptor (beta chain) was retrieved from a study of shared clonotypes between healthy human individuals. Study-wide findings and caveats: Naive subsets, compared against memory subsets, generally had larger estimated richness values.

To note about this clone: Its matching antigen is unknown. Other nucleotide sequences from this sample produce the same CDR3.

Per the germline V gene, CDR1 is MNHEY and CDR2 is SMNVEV (reference sequence). The CDR3 totals 12 residues. Trimming removed 1 base at V and 4 bases at J, with 4 bases between. The sorted-subset replicate PCRs were given roughly 200 ng DNA, which is tens of thousands of T cell genomes. Method: immunoSEQ multiplex PCR; TCRdb's copy keeps in-frame clones and lacks some. Of millions of clones listed, more than 85% are singletons. This chain links TRBV27 with TRBJ2-5; D remains ambiguous. The source of this sequence is a man aged 18-30 years in good health. Some clones in this sample may be carry-over from other donors' samples. The sequenced sample consisted of naive CD4+ T cells from PBMCs. As to subset: CD45RA+ positively selected. CDR3 DNA: TGTGCCAGCAGTTTATTGGGAGAGACCCAGTACTTC. The encoded protein is CASSLLGETQYF.